This T cell receptor (beta chain) was identified during a study of T cell responses to AZD1222 COVID-19 vaccine. Study-wide results and caveats: A mostly white British donor set with more females was recruited, and clonal diversity was possibly underestimated. Nearly half of spike-specific TCRs reportedly go after variant regions that carry no mutations.

This clone turned up a few times. Its antigen remains unknown. The CDR3 is made up of 13 amino acids. The germline V gene encodes CDR1 SQVTM and CDR2 ANQGSEA. Trimming removed 7 bases from V and 6 bases from J; junction bases left unmatched: 7. Method: immunoSEQ multiplex PCR; TCRdb's copy keeps in-frame clones and lacks some. The sample lists about 140,000 clones, more than 85% occurring once. Material: peripheral blood, obtained on day 0 of AZD1222 vaccination. The receptor was isolated from an adult in good health. J is TRBJ2-1 and V is TRBV29-1; 9 bases match TRBD2. The CDR3 protein is CSGNPSGANEQFF. The CDR3 bases are TGCAGCGGGAACCCTAGCGGGGCCAATGAGCAGTTCTTC.